This T cell receptor beta chain appears in the sequencing data of a study of beta chain features in type 1 diabetes. Broader study findings: TCRB CDR3 length was moderately but significantly reduced in all four CD4+ subsets of Type 1 diabetes patients. High TCR expression in some cells could lead to their over-representation in cDNA sequencing.

About this clone itself: Antigen: not known. The sample carries other DNA sequences with the same CDR3.

Germline values: CDR1 MDHEN, CDR2 SYDVKM. Trimming at V came to 5 bases and at J to 1 base, leaving 3 bases not matched to a gene. The CDR3 length is 14 residues. As every portion of the isolated RNA was reverse transcribed, the sequencing read expressed TCRB transcripts. Measured with immunoSEQ multiplex PCR; TCRdb has only the in-frame clones, and not every one. Of about 650,000 clones listed, over 10% are singletons. Source material: naive CD4+ T cells from blood. This receptor was obtained from a man aged 30-40 years with type 1 diabetes. J is TRBJ2-3 and V is TRBV28; TRBD1 matches 7 bases. The CDR3: CASSPGQGTDTQYF. DNA for the CDR3: TGTGCCAGCAGTCCCGGACAGGGCACAGATACGCAGTATTTT.